This T cell receptor beta chain was found in a study of T cells in Graves' hyperthyroidism and ophthalmopathy. RNA transcripts were the template for amplifying TCR beta CDR3 regions. The HTBI primer set served for first-round RT-PCR of the TCR CDR3. TCRdb processed the multiplex PCR reads anew with MiXCR; each CDR3 protein has one entry. The table has around 240,000 distinct CDR3 sequences, about 15% seen once. The study's findings and limits: Stable hyperthyroidism and ophthalmopathy were separated using 13 V-J signatures.

Ophthalmopathy cases scored 3 or more on the Clinical Activity Score and 4 or more on NOSPECS grade, with duration below 3 months. PBMCs were collected from a 10 ml volume of fresh peripheral blood. CDR1 is SQVTM, CDR2 ANQGSEA, per germline. Trimming took off 4 bases at V and 8 bases at J, with 15 bases between the two ends. This CDR3 has 13 residues. This clonotype came up many times. Its antigen is unknown. Input material: blood. V is TRBV29-1 and J is TRBJ1-3; no definite D call. This receptor was taken from a woman between 18 and 29 years old with Graves' ophthalmopathy. Written as DNA, the CDR3 is TGCAGCGTTGTGTATGAGCGAACGGACACCATATATTTT. As protein: CSVVYERTDTIYF.